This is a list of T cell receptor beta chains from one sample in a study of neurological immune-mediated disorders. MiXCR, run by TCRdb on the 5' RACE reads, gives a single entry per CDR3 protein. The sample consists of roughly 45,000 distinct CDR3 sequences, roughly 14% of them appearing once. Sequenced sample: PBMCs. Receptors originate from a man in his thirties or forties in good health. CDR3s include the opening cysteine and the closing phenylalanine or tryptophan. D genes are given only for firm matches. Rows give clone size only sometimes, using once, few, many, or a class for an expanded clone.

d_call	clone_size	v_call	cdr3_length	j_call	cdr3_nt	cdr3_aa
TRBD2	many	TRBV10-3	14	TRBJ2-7	TGTGCCATCAGTGGACGGGAGGGCTCCTACGAGCAGTACTTC	CAISGREGSYEQYF
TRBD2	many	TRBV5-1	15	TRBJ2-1	TGCGCCAGCAGCCAAGGGACTAGCTCCTACAATGAGCAGTTCTTC	CASSQGTSSYNEQFF
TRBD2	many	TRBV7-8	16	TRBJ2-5	TGTGCCAGCAGCACATTGGGACTAGCGGGGAAAGAGACCCAGTACTTC	CASSTLGLAGKETQYF
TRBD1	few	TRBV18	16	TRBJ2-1	TGTGCCAGCTCTTCGCGGACAGGCGGACTCTACAATGAGCAGTTCTTC	CASSSRTGGLYNEQFF
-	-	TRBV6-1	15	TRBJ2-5	TGTGCCAGCAGCCTTGAAGTTGGGGGCCAAGAGACCCAGTACTTC	CASSLEVGGQETQYF
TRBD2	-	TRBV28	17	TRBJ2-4	TGTGCCAGCAGCCGCCTCGGACTAGCGGGAGGGGGGGGCATCCAGTACTTC	CASSRLGLAGGGGIQYF
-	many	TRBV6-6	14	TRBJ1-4	TGTGCCAGCAGTGAAGGAGCAACTAATGAAAAACTGTTTTTT	CASSEGATNEKLFF
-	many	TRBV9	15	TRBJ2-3	TGTGCCAGCAGCGTACGCCGGGAGACCCCAGATACGCAGTATTTT	CASSVRRETPDTQYF
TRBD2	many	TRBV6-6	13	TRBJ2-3	TGTGCAAGTTTTGCGGGAGGCACAGATACGCAGTATTTT	CASFAGGTDTQYF
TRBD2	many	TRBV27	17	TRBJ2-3	TGTGCCAGCAGTTTAAGGGGGGGACTAGCGGGCCCAGATACGCAGTATTTT	CASSLRGGLAGPDTQYF
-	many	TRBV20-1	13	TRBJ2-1	TGCAGTGCTACGGGCCTAGCGAACAATGAGCAGTTCTTC	CSATGLANNEQFF
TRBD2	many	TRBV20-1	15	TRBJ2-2	TGCAGTGCTCGCCGGACTAGTCGTTACACCGGGGAGCTGTTTTTT	CSARRTSRYTGELFF
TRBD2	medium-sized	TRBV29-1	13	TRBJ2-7	TGCAGCGTTGGGCGGGAGAGTCGCTACGAGCAGTACTTC	CSVGRESRYEQYF
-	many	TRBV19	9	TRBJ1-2	TGTGCCACAGGACCTGGCTACACCTTC	CATGPGYTF
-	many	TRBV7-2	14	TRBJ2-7	TGTGCCAGCAGCTCAGACCCGTTCAACTACGAGCAGTACTTC	CASSSDPFNYEQYF
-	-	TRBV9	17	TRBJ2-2	TGTGCCAGCAGCGTAGACTACCGGGCCGCCGAAGCCGTGGATCTGTTTTTT	CASSVDYRAAEAVDLFF
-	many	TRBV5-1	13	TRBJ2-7	TGCGCCAGCAGGAGTCAAGGAGGGTACGAGCAGTACTTC	CASRSQGGYEQYF
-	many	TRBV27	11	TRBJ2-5	TGTGCCAGCAGTTATCGAGAGACCCAGTACTTC	CASSYRETQYF
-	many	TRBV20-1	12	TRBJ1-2	TGCAGTGCTAAGGACATGCACTATGGCTACACCTTC	CSAKDMHYGYTF
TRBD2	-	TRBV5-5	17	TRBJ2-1	TGTGCCAGCAGCTTGGCCGGGCTAGCGGGAGGACTCAATGAGCAGTTCTTC	CASSLAGLAGGLNEQFF
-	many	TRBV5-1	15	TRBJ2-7	TGCGCCAGCAGCTTGGTGCCCTTAAATCAGGACGAGCAGTACTTC	CASSLVPLNQDEQYF
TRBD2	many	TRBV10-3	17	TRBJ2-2	TGTGCCATCAGTGAGTCGAAGTCTAGCGGGAGTTCCGGGGAGCTGTTTTTT	CAISESKSSGSSGELFF
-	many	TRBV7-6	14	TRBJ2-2	TGTGCCAGCAGCCTCGAGATTGGTGCCGGGGAGCTGTTTTTT	CASSLEIGAGELFF
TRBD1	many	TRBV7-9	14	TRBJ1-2	TGTGCCAGCAGCTTAGGGGACAGGGGAAATGGCTACACCTTC	CASSLGDRGNGYTF
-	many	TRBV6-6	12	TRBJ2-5	TGTGCCACAAGGGAGCCCCAAGAGACCCAGTACTTC	CATREPQETQYF
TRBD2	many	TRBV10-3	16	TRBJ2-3	TGTGCCATCAGTGAGTCAGCTAGCGGGAGCGCAGATACGCAGTATTTT	CAISESASGSADTQYF
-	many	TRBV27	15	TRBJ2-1	TGTGCCAGCAGTGGCATCGGGTATTCTCTCAATGAGCAGTTCTTC	CASSGIGYSLNEQFF
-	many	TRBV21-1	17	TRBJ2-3	TGTGCCAGCAGCAAAGAGTTCGGACAGCCAGTGACAGATACGCAGTATTTT	CASSKEFGQPVTDTQYF
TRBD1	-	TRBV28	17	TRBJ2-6	TGTGCCAGCAGAGACGGGACAGGGGACTCTGGGGCCAACGTCCTGACTTTC	CASRDGTGDSGANVLTF
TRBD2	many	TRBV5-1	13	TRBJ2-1	TGCGCCAGCAGCTCCCCGACTAGCGGGGAGCAGTTCTTC	CASSSPTSGEQFF
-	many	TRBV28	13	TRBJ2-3	TGTGGACTCTCAGGGGACCTCACAGATACGCAGTATTTT	CGLSGDLTDTQYF
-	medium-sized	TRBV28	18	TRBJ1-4	TGTGCCAGCAGTACGCCCGGACAGAGGTTGGCAACTAATGAAAAACTGTTTTTT	CASSTPGQRLATNEKLFF
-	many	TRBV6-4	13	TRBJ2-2	TGTGCCAGCAGTCCCTCCGGCACCGGGGAGCTGTTTTTT	CASSPSGTGELFF
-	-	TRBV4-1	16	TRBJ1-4	TGTGCCAGCAGCCAAGAGAAAGGAGCAACTAATGAAAAACTGTTTTTT	CASSQEKGATNEKLFF
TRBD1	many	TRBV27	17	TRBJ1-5	TGTGCCAGCAGTTCCTTATTCACAGGGGTTGGTAATCAGCCCCAGCATTTT	CASSSLFTGVGNQPQHF
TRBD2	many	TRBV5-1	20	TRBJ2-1	TGCGCCAGCAGTACCCACCGGGACATTAAAACCCTAGCGGGAGGTTATGAGCAGTTCTTC	CASSTHRDIKTLAGGYEQFF
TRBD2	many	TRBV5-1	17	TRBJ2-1	TGCGCCAGCAGCCAAGCTAGCGGGAGGGCTTCCTACAATGAGCAGTTCTTC	CASSQASGRASYNEQFF
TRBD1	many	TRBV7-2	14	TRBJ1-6	TGTGCCAGCAGCCACGGACAGGGGCCCTCACCCCTCCACTTT	CASSHGQGPSPLHF
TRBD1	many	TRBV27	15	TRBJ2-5	TGTGCCAGCAGTTCATCCCGACAGGGTCCGGAGACCCAGTACTTC	CASSSSRQGPETQYF
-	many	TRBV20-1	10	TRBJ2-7	TGCAGTGCCCCTGGATACGAGCAGTACTTC	CSAPGYEQYF
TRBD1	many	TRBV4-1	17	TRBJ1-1	TGCGCCAGCAGCCAAGATATCGGTCAGGGGGCTAGAACTGAAGCTTTCTTT	CASSQDIGQGARTEAFF